This is a list of T cell receptor beta chains from one sample in a study of blood T cell repertoires in COVID-19. Some clones are missing from TCRdb's copy, which holds only in-frame ones; the method was immunoSEQ multiplex PCR. The table has about 25,000 clones, around 87% seen once; the top ten hold under 8.5%. What was sequenced was peripheral blood. These receptors all stem from a middle-aged man with active COVID-19. CDR3s include the opening cysteine and the closing phenylalanine or tryptophan. The D gene is left open where the match is weak. Not every row has a clone size; where given, it reads once, few, many or a size class.

D gene,J gene,clone size,CDR3 length,V gene,CDR3 protein,CDR3 DNA
NA,TRBJ2-5,NA,15,TRBV15,CATSREGGLGETQYF,TGTGCCACCAGCAGAGAGGGGGGGCTAGGGGAGACCCAGTACTTC
NA,TRBJ1-3,NA,15,TRBV9,CASSPGVDSGNTIYF,TGTGCCAGCAGCCCAGGGGTCGACTCTGGAAACACCATATATTTT
NA,TRBJ2-1,NA,15,TRBV29-1,CSVITRAAYYNEQFF,TGCAGCGTAATTACTAGAGCGGCATACTACAATGAGCAGTTCTTC
NA,TRBJ2-7,NA,16,TRBV7-6,CASSLDGGTSSYEQYF,TGTGCCAGCAGCTTAGATGGAGGGACGAGCTCCTACGAGCAGTACTTC
TRBD2,TRBJ2-1,NA,14,TRBV29-1,CSVQGTSGDNEQFF,TGCAGCGTCCAAGGGACTAGCGGGGACAATGAGCAGTTCTTC
NA,TRBJ1-2,NA,12,TRBV6-2/TRBV6-3,CASSSRVNGYTF,TGTGCCAGCAGTTCTCGGGTGAATGGCTACACCTTC
TRBD1,TRBJ1-5,NA,14,TRBV7-9,CASSWDRGNQPQHF,TGTGCCAGCAGCTGGGACAGGGGGAATCAGCCCCAGCATTTT
TRBD1,TRBJ2-3,NA,14,TRBV9,CASTYRGSTDTQYF,TGTGCCAGCACATACAGGGGTTCCACAGATACGCAGTATTTT
TRBD1,TRBJ1-2,NA,11,TRBV29-1,CSAATGDGYTF,TGCAGCGCCGCGACAGGGGATGGCTACACCTTC
TRBD2,TRBJ2-5,NA,14,TRBV7-8,CASSFLAGDETQYF,TGTGCCAGCAGCTTCTTAGCGGGAGACGAGACCCAGTACTTC
NA,TRBJ1-1,NA,12,TRBV29-1,CSADRRNTEAFF,TGCAGCGCCGACAGGAGGAACACTGAAGCTTTCTTT
TRBD1,TRBJ1-2,NA,14,TRBV6-5,CASRTGTGNHGYTF,TGTGCCAGCAGGACCGGGACAGGGAATCATGGCTACACCTTC
TRBD1,TRBJ2-3,NA,15,TRBV5-6,CASSSGQGGTDTQYF,TGTGCCAGCAGCTCGGGACAGGGAGGCACAGATACGCAGTATTTT
NA,TRBJ1-2,NA,13,TRBV3-1/TRBV3-2,CASSLRGRYGYTF,TGTGCCAGCAGCTTACGGGGAAGGTATGGCTACACCTTC
NA,TRBJ2-3,NA,15,TRBV4-3,CASSQAPSRADTQYF,TGCGCCAGCAGCCAAGCTCCCTCCCGGGCAGATACGCAGTATTTT
TRBD1,TRBJ1-1,NA,14,TRBV5-1,CASSPDRGRYEAFF,TGCGCCAGCAGCCCGGACAGGGGACGGTATGAAGCTTTCTTT
TRBD1,TRBJ1-2,NA,14,TRBV28,CASSLTGELIGYTF,TGTGCCAGCAGTTTAACAGGGGAGTTAATTGGCTACACCTTC
TRBD1,TRBJ2-4,NA,13,TRBV6-5,CASSRDRADIQYF,TGTGCCAGCAGTCGGGACAGGGCGGACATTCAGTACTTC
NA,TRBJ1-6,NA,14,TRBV7-9,CASSHDSLNSPLHF,TGTGCCAGCAGCCACGACAGCCTTAATTCACCCCTCCACTTT
NA,TRBJ1-6,few,16,TRBV7-8,CASSSSTGLRGSPLHF,TGTGCCAGCAGCTCCTCAACCGGGCTCAGGGGATCACCCCTCCACTTT
NA,TRBJ1-1,NA,13,TRBV30,CAWRQNMNTEAFF,TGTGCCTGGAGACAGAACATGAACACTGAAGCTTTCTTT
TRBD1,TRBJ2-1,NA,16,TRBV24-1,CATSEVGTGVNNEQFF,TGTGCCACCAGTGAGGTCGGGACAGGGGTCAACAATGAGCAGTTCTTC
TRBD2,TRBJ2-1,NA,17,TRBV27,CASSLLLAGGPGNEQFF,TGTGCCAGCAGTTTATTACTAGCGGGAGGGCCCGGCAATGAGCAGTTCTTC
TRBD2,TRBJ2-3,once,13,TRBV20-1,CSASSGGTDTQYF,TGCAGTGCTAGTAGCGGGGGAACAGATACGCAGTATTTT
NA,TRBJ2-3,NA,13,TRBV29-1,CSVEDSSTDTQYF,TGCAGCGTTGAAGATAGCAGCACAGATACGCAGTATTTT
TRBD2,TRBJ2-1,NA,16,TRBV4-1,CASSLLTSGGGDEQFF,TGCGCCAGCAGCCTACTCACTAGCGGGGGGGGCGATGAGCAGTTCTTC
TRBD1,TRBJ2-2,NA,15,TRBV5-4,CASSGTGGVPGELFF,TGTGCCAGCAGCGGGACAGGGGGCGTCCCCGGGGAGCTGTTTTTT
TRBD1,TRBJ2-2,NA,17,TRBV2,CASSENLGQGNTGELFF,TGTGCCAGCAGTGAAAATTTGGGACAGGGAAACACCGGGGAGCTGTTTTTT
NA,TRBJ2-1,NA,14,TRBV15,CATSRGGVTREQFF,TGTGCCACCAGCAGAGGGGGGGTAACCCGGGAGCAGTTCTTC
TRBD2,TRBJ2-3,NA,18,TRBV19,CASSTYYGTSGATDTQYF,TGTGCCAGTAGTACCTATTACGGGACTAGCGGAGCCACAGATACGCAGTATTTT
TRBD1,TRBJ2-7,NA,14,TRBV5-1,CASSLGTGTYEQYF,TGCGCCAGCAGCCTAGGGACAGGTACCTACGAGCAGTACTTC
NA,TRBJ2-2,once,13,TRBV29-1,CSVVGRGTGELFF,TGCAGCGTTGTTGGTAGAGGGACCGGGGAGCTGTTTTTT
TRBD1,TRBJ2-5,NA,14,TRBV10-1,CASSRTGVAETQYF,TGCGCCAGCAGCCGGACAGGGGTGGCGGAGACCCAGTACTTC
TRBD2,TRBJ2-5,NA,15,TRBV11-3,CASSKQAGSGETQYF,TGTGCCAGCAGCAAACAAGCGGGGAGCGGGGAGACCCAGTACTTC
TRBD2,TRBJ2-5,NA,17,TRBV11-3,CASSLAYRLAGVETQYF,TGTGCCAGCAGCTTAGCCTATAGACTAGCGGGAGTGGAGACCCAGTACTTC
NA,TRBJ1-1,NA,15,TRBV6-5,CASRGVGRENTEAFF,TGTGCCAGCAGAGGGGTGGGCAGGGAGAACACTGAAGCTTTCTTT
NA,TRBJ1-1,NA,14,TRBV4-3,CASSREQGSTEAFF,TGCGCCAGCAGCCGAGAACAGGGTTCAACTGAAGCTTTCTTT
NA,TRBJ1-6,NA,14,TRBV19,CASSTGTPISPLHF,TGTGCCAGTAGTACGGGGACACCTATTTCACCCCTCCACTTT
NA,TRBJ1-1,NA,10,TRBV30,CAWSRGEAFF,TGTGCCTGGAGTCGAGGGGAAGCTTTCTTT
TRBD2,TRBJ2-7,once,14,TRBV5-5,CASSLAGGQVEQYF,TGTGCCAGCAGCTTAGCGGGGGGACAAGTAGAGCAGTACTTC
NA,TRBJ2-3,NA,17,TRBV9,CASSTLVGGTSTDTQYF,TGTGCCAGCAGCACCTTGGTGGGCGGGACTAGCACAGATACGCAGTATTTT
TRBD1,TRBJ1-1,NA,13,TRBV19,CASSITGVTEAFF,TGTGCCAGTAGTATAACAGGGGTCACTGAAGCTTTCTTT
NA,TRBJ2-1,NA,12,TRBV18,CASSPLSNEQFF,TGTGCCAGCTCACCATTGAGCAATGAGCAGTTCTTC
TRBD1,TRBJ1-2,NA,15,TRBV5-4,CASIRPGQGRYGYTF,TGTGCCAGCATCAGACCGGGACAGGGGAGATATGGCTACACCTTC
TRBD2,TRBJ2-2,once,16,TRBV5-1,CASSLVLAENTGELFF,TGCGCCAGCAGCTTGGTGCTAGCGGAGAACACCGGGGAGCTGTTTTTT
TRBD1,TRBJ2-2,NA,15,TRBV9,CASSYGTGDTGELFF,TGTGCCAGCAGCTACGGGACAGGGGACACCGGGGAGCTGTTTTTT
TRBD1,TRBJ1-3,NA,15,TRBV6-5,CASRPPGTGGNTIYF,TGTGCCAGCAGGCCACCCGGGACAGGGGGAAACACCATATATTTT
NA,TRBJ2-7,NA,15,TRBV4-1,CASSQDSGVSYEQYF,TGCGCCAGCAGCCAAGATTCAGGGGTCTCCTACGAGCAGTACTTC
TRBD1,TRBJ2-5,NA,14,TRBV27,CASSRGTVQETQYF,TGTGCCAGCAGCCGAGGGACAGTCCAAGAGACCCAGTACTTC